These T cell receptor beta chains were read from a single sample in a study of prognosis after radiotherapy for stage I lung cancer. TCRdb reprocessed the multiplex PCR reads via MiXCR and lists one record per CDR3 protein. The sample lists fewer than 25,000 distinct CDR3 sequences; approximately 35% were seen once. The sequences come from PBMCs, collected before or after stereotactic body radiation therapy (not recorded which). All receptors come from a donor aged 50 or older with non-small cell lung cancer. Both conserved end residues are trimmed from each CDR3. The size entry is marked missing in some rows and otherwise reads once, few, many or a size class.

-	TRBV29-1	TRBJ2-3	SPVTSTDTQY
many	TRBV14	TRBJ2-2	ASSHRRGASGRDTGELF
-	TRBV5-1	TRBJ2-7	ASSLMAASVLQCQY
many	TRBV12-3/TRBV12-4	TRBJ2-4	ASTTDRESGVTKNIQY
few	TRBV12-3/TRBV12-4	TRBJ2-1	ASSFGRDNEQF
many	TRBV7-2	TRBJ1-5	ASGRKGGNQPQH
many	TRBV7-3	TRBJ2-1	ASSLVVGGGSSYNEQF
many	TRBV19	TRBJ2-3	ASGSRDIRTDTQY
many	TRBV19	TRBJ2-5	ASSAEDRGYETQY
many	TRBV7-9	TRBJ2-1	ASNQNPGGEQF
many	TRBV9	TRBJ2-7	ASSVEGEPYEQY
-	TRBV11-3	TRBJ1-2	ASSLEGRQGYYCYT
many	TRBV28	TRBJ1-6	ASNHRGKRRSPLH
many	TRBV20-1	TRBJ1-2	SAPVGGGNYGYT
many	TRBV19	TRBJ1-1	ASSPSLLRTDLNTEAF
few	TRBV28	TRBJ1-4	SSRMYGGLEKLF
many	TRBV19	TRBJ1-5	ASSGPRTRSWNQPQH
-	TRBV4-1	TRBJ1-1	ASSLGTGRSTEAF
many	TRBV5-6	TRBJ2-3	ASSLDLPDTQY
-	TRBV10-3	TRBJ1-1	AIRTAGINTEAF
many	TRBV7-3	TRBJ1-4	ASSAGGSDEKLF
-	TRBV25-1	TRBJ1-1	ASVEGARTEAF
many	TRBV12-5	TRBJ1-3	ASGLTDNPGNTIY
many	TRBV27	TRBJ1-2	ASSLRSQGMSSNYGYT
-	TRBV10-3	TRBJ1-2	AIKVGGSVYGYT
many	TRBV2	TRBJ2-7	ASSYSELGEQY
many	TRBV20-1	TRBJ1-2	SAGQNNGYT
many	TRBV19	TRBJ1-3	ASSIPGTPGGNTIY
-	TRBV28	TRBJ1-2	ASSLEGAKNYFYT
once	TRBV12-3/TRBV12-4	TRBJ1-4	ASSPRGRGEKLF
many	TRBV20-1	TRBJ2-5	SAREASGILETQY
once	TRBV20-1	TRBJ2-7	SARAGTPYEQY
many	TRBV3-1	TRBJ2-3	ASSQRGASDTQY
-	TRBV7-2	TRBJ1-5	ASSLIGGSQPQH
once	TRBV12-3/TRBV12-4	TRBJ2-2	ASSPTSGGLSGTGELF
-	TRBV7-3	TRBJ2-1	ASSLSSYNEQF
-	TRBV20-1	TRBJ2-1	SARGVTGGTYNEQF
-	TRBV24-1	TRBJ2-2	ATSDLLTGELF
many	TRBV4-1	TRBJ2-7	ASSQQTSYEQY
many	TRBV10-3	TRBJ2-3	AISGEGRTDTQY
once	TRBV18	TRBJ1-2	ASSAKGQGDVRGYT
many	TRBV20-1	TRBJ2-3	SARGGGARGTQY
-	TRBV20-1	TRBJ2-2	SASSHPGAGELF
many	TRBV27	TRBJ2-7	ASSPGRGGNEQY
many	TRBV15	TRBJ1-3	ATSRDGGAGNTIY
few	TRBV6-2/TRBV6-3	TRBJ1-5	ASSGTGQGVRMPQH
many	TRBV10-3	TRBJ1-6	AISRQYGNSPLH
few	TRBV29-1	TRBJ1-4	SVGAWGGAANEKLF